At least ten counts were recorded for the clone carrying this T cell receptor beta chain. The target antigen is unknown. This specimen comes from a study of tumor-infiltrating lymphocytes in primary liver carcinoma. On the study more broadly: All lesions had stage T1-T3 N0M0 and roughly 4 to 11 cm widths. Overall study results and limits: With p = 0.039, the top-250-clone fraction in tumors significantly exceeded that in blood.

Co-extraction of both nucleic acids (RNA and DNA) used about 19-33 mg of unsorted bulk tissue. This CDR3 has 16 amino acids. J gave up 10 bases and V 6 bases, and 14 bases lay outside the gene matches. Reverse transcription of around 500 ng total RNA with a constant-region primer produced TCR beta cDNA. Researchers made the TCR beta libraries by running three nested multiplex PCR rounds with slightly modified ARM-PCR. Running about 11 cycles apiece, the first two PCR rounds relied on TRBV1-TRBV30 forward primers together with a C-beta reverse primer. From the multiplex PCR reads, TCRdb called clonotypes with MiXCR, one entry per CDR3 protein. The sample has some 120,000 distinct CDR3 sequences; approximately 70% are singletons.

The sequenced material came from liver tumor tissue from sampling region 1. Subset reported: tumor region T1, superior pole. The genes are TRBV12-3 or TRBV12-4 and TRBJ1-4; TRBD1 matches at 10 bases. This receptor was taken from a woman aged 60-75 years with primary liver carcinoma and hepatitis B virus infection. The CDR3 protein is CASRILPGQGFGKLFF. In DNA, the CDR3 is TGTGCCAGCAGGATCTTACCGGGACAGGGGTTCGGAAAACTGTTTTTT.